The source of this TCR beta chain is a study of T cell changes during pregnancy in multiple sclerosis. TCRdb's copy holds only in-frame clones and misses some; the assay was immunoSEQ multiplex PCR. The table shows tens of thousands of clones, with under 95% occurring only once. With 7 bases clipped from V and 8 bases from J, the junction kept 8 bases outside the gene matches. Germline V CDR1 and CDR2: SQVTM, ANQGSEA. The CDR3 consists of 14 residues. The genes are TRBV29-1 and TRBJ2-3; 14 bases line up with TRBD2. This TCR was recovered from a female donor in good health, enrolled as a control in a pregnancy study. The sample consisted of peripheral blood, taken in the first trimester of pregnancy. CDR3 in DNA: TGCAGCGGAGGACTAGCGGGGGGCGGGGGTACGCAGTATTTT. Protein: CSGGLAGGGGTQYF.